This TCR beta chain was retrieved from a study of T-cell reconstitution after alpha-beta-depleted transplantation in children. Unique molecular identifiers were used in preparing the TCRbeta library. Each CDR3 protein is one row after TCRdb ran MiXCR on the PCR reads. The sample records about 97,000 distinct CDR3 sequences, 4.5% to 7.5% being singletons. In this sample, this clonotype turned up many times. Its antigen is still unknown. Study-wide results and limits: Where alpha-beta T cells came from about two months after transplant was reportedly several hundred expanded graft clones.

CDR1 and CDR2 (germline): SGHTA, FQGNSA. This CDR3 has 16 amino acids. Trimming removed 5 bases from V and 1 base from J; junction bases left unmatched: 10. Material: PBMCs, mostly from graft donor cells, obtained 60 days after TCRalphabeta/CD19-depleted stem cell transplant. The clonotype comes from a female patient aged 2 to 10 who had a stem cell transplant for Fanconi anemia, so the T cells may come from the graft donor. The chain links TRBV7-2 to TRBJ1-1; 7 positions agree with TRBD1. The CDR3 DNA sequence: TGTGCCAGCAGCCTCAGGGGGACTATAGGGAACACTGAAGCTTTCTTT. It encodes CASSLRGTIGNTEAFF.